Shown below are 5 T cell receptor beta chains from a single sample sequenced in a study of radiotherapy plus CTLA-4 blockade in lung cancer. TCRdb's copy holds only in-frame clones and misses some; the assay was immunoSEQ multiplex PCR. The sample shows 75,000 to 95,000 clones, around 72% of them seen only once. Here the sequenced sample was peripheral blood, taken from a patient treated with radiotherapy plus ipilimumab. These receptors came from a human donor with non-small cell lung cancer that progressed on radiotherapy plus ipilimumab.

This sequence joins TRBV19 and TRBJ2-1; weak D call: TRBD2 (5 bases). V lost 0 bases and J 10 bases, leaving 19 bases between the germline ends. This CDR3 has 16 residues. Germline-derived CDR1 and CDR2 are LNHDA and SQIVND (reference sequence). The CDR3 loop is CASSIEELVGLGEQFF. The CDR3 DNA reads TGTGCCAGTAGTATAGAGGAACTAGTCGGGTTAGGAGAGCAGTTCTTC.

This clone occurred a few times. The chain couples TRBV5-1 to TRBJ2-7; a weak D match, TRBD1 (5 bases). Trimming removed 1 base from V and 5 bases from J, with 13 bases in between. Germline V gives CDR1 SGHRS, CDR2 YFSETQ. There are 14 residues in the CDR3. The CDR3, as DNA: TGCGCCAGCAGCTTGAGTGGGGCTTACCACGAGCAGTACTTC. Residues: CASSLSGAYHEQYF.

This clone has more than one count but fewer than ten. The chain employs TRBV11-2 and TRBJ2-1, with 8 positions matching TRBD1. Trimming at V came to 6 bases and at J to 6 bases, leaving 16 bases not matched to a gene. The CDR3 extends over 17 amino acids. Germline assignment: CDR1 SGHAT and CDR2 FQNNGV. CDR3 nucleotide sequence: TGTGCCAGCAGTTCAAAGTCCGGGACAGGAATGGGCAATGAGCAGTTCTTC. Translating gives CASSSKSGTGMGNEQFF.

Only a few counts were recorded for this clone. The chain couples TRBV5-4 to TRBJ1-2; D may be TRBD1 (6 bases). The CDR3 is 13 residues long. From germline, CDR1 is SGHNT and CDR2 YYREEE (reference sequence). V was clipped by 1 base and J by 6 bases, with 10 bases between them. CDR3: CASSLNGGDGYTF. The CDR3 bases are TGTGCCAGCAGCTTGAACGGGGGCGATGGCTACACCTTC.

The chain carries TRBV5-1 and TRBJ1-1, with D maybe TRBD1 (5 bases). This CDR3 contains 13 residues. Germline lookup yields CDR1 SGHRS and CDR2 YFSETQ. V was trimmed by 4 bases and J by 7 bases, leaving 14 bases between them. DNA of the CDR3: TGCGCCAGCAGCGCCCGGGGGGGATTTGAAGCTTTCTTT. Translated, it gives CASSARGGFEAFF.